This T cell receptor beta chain derives from a study of monozygotic twins with cystic fibrosis. Study-wide results and caveats: Co-twins had the most similar V usage for 13 of 16 pairs, J for 8. Nucleotide-identical clonotype sharing was significantly higher within monozygotic CF twin pairs than between unrelated CF individuals.

On this clone itself: What it binds is not known.

The CDR3 covers 13 residues. TCRdb's table, derived via immunoSEQ multiplex PCR, lists solely in-frame clones and lacks some. The table has around 30,000 clones, roughly 80% seen once. Sequenced sample: blood. The chain carries TRBV21-1 and TRBJ2-7; the table's D call of TRBD2 was not tested on the DNA. TRBV21-1 is a pseudogene segment. The TCR was taken from a girl aged 2 to 9 with cystic fibrosis. CDR3 sequence: CASSKEAVREQYF. For the CDR3, the DNA is TGTGCCAGCAGCAAAGAGGCGGTGCGCGAGCAGTACTTC.